The TCR beta chain under discussion was sequenced for a study of graft-versus-host responses after intestinal transplantation. About the research overall: Each recipient received anti-thymocyte globulin induction, then tacrolimus and steroids for 2 to 4 years. Study findings and constraints: Patients who carried graft-donor T cell macrochimerism also had high graft-versus-host to host-versus-graft clonal ratios in their allografts. Researchers found GvH clones in recipient marrow, and some showed up first in ileum or blood. An association linked early post-transplant HvG declines with peak circulating GvH clone levels.

The CDR3 contains 15 residues. The J segment lost 7 bases and the V segment lost 6 bases, leaving 6 bases of the junction unmatched. Germline V lookup: CDR1 SEHNR, CDR2 FQNEAQ (reference sequence). Remarks on this clone: Its antigen is unidentified.

The assay was immunoSEQ multiplex PCR, and TCRdb's table has in-frame clones only and misses some. This table holds 10,000 or so clones, 85% to 95% found once. The chain has TRBV7-9 and TRBJ2-1; 13 bases align to TRBD2. This clonotype was sampled from a human patient who received an intestinal transplant, so some T cells may come from the graft donor. The specimen comprised PBMCs, sampled 8 days after intestinal transplant. The CDR3 spells CASRTGLAGWNEQFF. The CDR3, as DNA: TGTGCCAGCAGGACGGGACTAGCGGGATGGAATGAGCAGTTCTTC.